This T cell receptor (beta chain) was sequenced in a study of OX40 agonist ivuxolimab in advanced cancers. Per the germline V gene, CDR1 is LNHDA and CDR2 is SQIVND (reference sequence). The CDR3 is 18 residues long. Unmatched junction bases numbered 17, after V lost 5 bases and J lost 8 bases. As regards this clone: Its antigen remains unknown.

Sequencing was performed with immunoSEQ multiplex PCR; in TCRdb, only in-frame clones are kept and a portion is missing. The sample lists tens of thousands of clones; 70% to 85% were seen once. Systemic immunosuppression or a history of autoimmune disease excluded patients. On cycle 4 day 1 and cycle 7 day 1, as well as at baseline, blood was sampled. Findings of the study overall: Expansion of clones was among the lowest in partial responders at 0.1-3.0 mg/kg. Clonal expansion from baseline to week 6 occurred in both CD4+ and CD8+ T cells.

This sequence joins TRBV19 and TRBJ1-4; the match to TRBD1 covers 10 bases. The receptor comes from an adult with an advanced solid tumor such as melanoma, head and neck, liver or kidney cancer. This sample comprised CD4+ or CD8+ T cells sorted from blood, obtained in a trial of the OX40 agonist ivuxolimab. The CDR3 loop reads CASSSLGTGEDEKEKLFF. CDR3 nucleotide sequence: TGTGCCAGTAGTTCACTCGGGACAGGGGAGGACGAAAAGGAAAAACTGTTTTTT.